The 14 T cell receptor beta chains presented below share a single source sample, sequenced in a study of shared clonotypes between healthy human individuals. Naivety among CD8 cells was defined by CD45RO negativity and positive CCR7 selection, thereby excluding terminally differentiated effector memory CD45RA+ cells. Produced via immunoSEQ multiplex PCR; TCRdb's table is partial and in-frame only. This table holds roughly 2,000,000 clones, 85% to 95% found once. The sequenced material came from naive CD8+ T cells from PBMCs. Every receptor here comes from a man younger than 35 in good health. Some clones in this sample may be carry-over from other donors' samples.

This clone showed up just a few times. The chain is built from TRBV5-6 and TRBJ1-5, with D maybe TRBD1 (5 bases). The CDR3 extends over 14 amino acids. V dropped 3 bases and J dropped 7 bases, with 14 bases sitting between them. Germline-derived CDR1 and CDR2 are SGHDT and YYEEEE. The CDR3 is CASSSRDVRQPQHF. CDR3 nucleotide sequence: TGTGCCAGCAGCTCCCGGGACGTAAGGCAGCCCCAGCATTTT.

This chain links TRBV13 with TRBJ2-3, with 12 bases that match TRBD2. CDR3 length equals 16 residues. V dropped 4 bases and J dropped 0; count of bases not matched to a gene: 2. Germline lookup yields CDR1 PRHDT and CDR2 FYEKMQ (reference sequence). Here the CDR3 reads CASSSGLAGSTDTQYF. Written as DNA, the CDR3 is TGTGCCAGCAGCTCAGGACTAGCGGGGAGCACAGATACGCAGTATTTT.

The gene calls are TRBV7-2 and TRBJ1-4, with no clear D. V lost 6 bases, J lost 7 bases, and 15 bases lay in between. This CDR3 comprises 14 residues. CDR1 SGHTA and CDR2 FQGNSA come from the germline V gene. In DNA form, the CDR3 reads TGTGCCAGCAGTTTTAGTAGACCGGCTGAAAAACTGTTTTTT. It encodes CASSFSRPAEKLFF.

J is TRBJ2-2 and V is TRBV11-3; D is possibly TRBD2 (6 bases). This CDR3 comprises 18 residues. The V end was cut by 4 bases, the J end by 4 bases, with 22 bases between. Germline V gives CDR1 SGHNT, CDR2 YENEEA. The CDR3 sequence is CASSSPRSGETSTGELFF. CDR3 nucleotide sequence: TGTGCCAGCAGCTCCCCCCGTAGCGGCGAAACGAGCACCGGGGAGCTGTTTTTT.

The rearrangement joins TRBV11-2 to TRBJ1-1; D unresolved. Trimming left V 4 bases short and J 0 bases short, with 15 bases between. Looked up from germline, CDR1 is SGHAT and CDR2 is FQNNGV. This CDR3 is built from 16 residues. The CDR3 DNA follows: TGTGCCAGCAGCTCTGTCAGAGTAGGGTTGAACACTGAAGCTTTCTTT. It translates to CASSSVRVGLNTEAFF.

CDR3 protein: CASSYWSGTGTEAFF. The CDR3 DNA follows: TGTGCCAGCAGTTACTGGTCCGGGACAGGGACTGAAGCTTTCTTT. The chain employs TRBV6-5 and TRBJ1-1, with TRBD1 identical over 9 bases. CDR3 length: 15 amino acids. Per the germline V gene, CDR1 is MNHEY and CDR2 is SVGAGI. The J segment lost 5 bases and the V segment lost 1 base, leaving 5 bases of the junction unmatched.

V usage is TRBV11-2 and J usage is TRBJ2-7, with TRBD2 identical over 10 bases. Germline loops: CDR1 SGHAT, CDR2 FQNNGV. The trim removed 0 bases at V and 13 bases at J, leaving 12 bases unmatched. The CDR3 loop spans 15 amino acids. This chain's CDR3 is CASSLELAGNTSFYF. The DNA for the CDR3 is TGTGCCAGCAGCTTAGAACTAGCGGGAAATACGAGTTTTTACTTC.

V and J are TRBV6-5 and TRBJ1-5; D ambiguous. From germline, CDR1 is MNHEY and CDR2 SVGAGI. This CDR3 region has 13 residues. V was trimmed by 8 bases and J by 6 bases, leaving 14 bases between them. Here the CDR3 reads CASGVGSGQPQHF. The CDR3 DNA reads TGTGCCAGCGGCGTGGGGTCTGGTCAGCCCCAGCATTTT.

To note about this clone: Other DNA sequences within the sample encode an identical CDR3. CDR3 sequence (DNA): TGCAGCGCCGTGATGAACACTGAAGCTTTCTTT. Protein: CSAVMNTEAFF. The chain links TRBV29-1 to TRBJ1-1; no firm D call. V dropped 7 bases and J dropped 0 bases, with 6 bases sitting between them. Germline V CDR1 and CDR2: SQVTM, ANQGSEA. The CDR3 extends over 11 amino acids.

The gene calls are TRBV18 and TRBJ2-1; D gene ambiguous. CDR1 and CDR2 (germline): KGHSH, LQKENI. V shed 8 bases and J shed 0 bases, with 14 bases lying between them. The CDR3 totals 15 residues. CDR3 protein: CASGPSESSYNEQFF. The CDR3 DNA reads TGTGCCAGCGGTCCCTCCGAGAGCTCCTACAATGAGCAGTTCTTC.

This chain links TRBV6-5 with TRBJ2-7; D remains unclear. V lost 2 bases and J lost 6, with 8 bases in between. This CDR3 comprises 12 residues. Germline assignment: CDR1 MNHEY and CDR2 SVGAGI. The CDR3 DNA follows: TGTGCCAGCAGTTACGGAGACACCGAGCAGTACTTC. Translation gives CASSYGDTEQYF.

V gene TRBV2 combines with J gene TRBJ2-5; weak D call: TRBD2 (6 bases). The CDR3 spans 15 residues. The germline V gene encodes CDR1 SNHLY and CDR2 FYNNEI. Trimming removed 8 bases from V and 5 bases from J, with 21 bases in between. CDR3 amino acids: CASLLAGGPSETQYF. The CDR3 DNA reads as TGTGCCAGCCTCCTCGCCGGGGGTCCCTCGGAGACCCAGTACTTC. Looking up the rest from reference TRBV2 and TRBJ2-5 gives the full variable domain: EPEVTQTPSHQVTQMGQEVILRCVPISNHLYFYWYRQILGQKVEFLVSFYNNEISEKSEIFDDQFSVERPDGSNFTLKIRSTKLEDSAMYFCASLLAGGPSETQYFGPGTRLLVL.

The genes are TRBV5-4 and TRBJ1-5, with 7 bases fitting TRBD1. Per the germline V gene, CDR1 is SGHNT and CDR2 is YYREEE (reference sequence). V dropped 9 bases and J dropped 3; count of bases not matched to a gene: 12. The CDR3 totals 15 residues. The CDR3 DNA reads TGTGCCACATCGGCAGGGGGACAGCCCAATCAGCCCCAGCATTTT. Translating it yields CATSAGGQPNQPQHF.

The chain links TRBV15 to TRBJ1-2; a possible D gene is TRBD1 (5 bases). Germline loops: CDR1 LNHNV, CDR2 YYDKDF (reference sequence). The germline V and J ends were trimmed by 1 base and 1 base, with 13 bases remaining between them. The CDR3 sequence is 16 residues long. CDR3 region: CATSRARQDNNYGYTF. CDR3 nucleotides: TGTGCCACCAGCAGAGCTCGTCAGGACAATAACTATGGCTACACCTTC. The full variable domain, in which reference TRBV15 and TRBJ1-2 provide the parts outside the CDR3, is DAMVIQNPRYQVTQFGKPVTLSCSQTLNHNVMYWYQQKSSQAPKLLFHYYDKDFNNEADTPDNFQSRRPNTSFCFLDIRSPGLGDTAMYLCATSRARQDNNYGYTFGSGTRLTVV.